This T cell receptor (beta chain) derives from a study of T-cell reconstitution after alpha-beta-depleted transplantation in children. Study-wide points: There were reportedly several hundred expanded graft clones from which alpha-beta T cells came about two months after transplant. Fresh T-cell production supplied most of the T-cell counts and diversity seen one year after transplant. It was surviving recipient T cells and thymic progenitors that gave some patients high TCRbeta diversity at day 60.

This clonotype was seen a single time. Its specificity is unknown. The CDR3 length is 18 residues. Germline CDR1 reads SGHAT; CDR2 reads FQNNGV. J was trimmed by 0 bases and V by 5 bases; bases with no gene match: 12. A library of TCRbeta sequences, prepared with unique molecular identifiers, was generated. TCRdb recomputed calls from the PCR reads with MiXCR, one row per CDR3 protein. The sample yields around 700,000 distinct CDR3 sequences, around 13% seen once. The starting material was PBMCs, obtained before TCRalphabeta/CD19-depleted stem cell transplant. This TCR was sampled from a girl aged 2-9 years with congenital amegakaryocytic thrombocytopenia, due to receive a stem cell transplant. The chain combines TRBV11-2 with TRBJ2-1, with TRBD2 matching over 8 bases. CDR3 in amino acids: CASSQLLSGGNSYNEQFF. CDR3 nucleotide sequence: TGTGCCAGCAGCCAACTACTATCGGGAGGGAACTCCTACAATGAGCAGTTCTTC.